The TCR beta chain described here comes from a study of beta chain features in type 1 diabetes. General observations from the study: Moderately but significantly shorter TCRB CDR3s were found in Type 1 diabetes patients in all four CD4+ subsets. Researchers reported that naive, central memory and Treg TCRB repertoires appeared more similar in patients than in healthy donors.

The authors reverse transcribed all of the isolated RNA, so sequencing captured expressed TCRB transcripts. Generated by immunoSEQ multiplex PCR, the TCRdb table keeps only in-frame clones and is missing some. In the table there are roughly 700,000 clones, 13% of which are singletons. On this clone: As yet, its antigen is unknown.

The sequencing sample was made of naive CD4+ T cells from blood. The receptor comes from a man in his late teens or twenties with type 1 diabetes.

In DNA form, the CDR3 reads TGCGCCAGCAGGAATGGACAGGGCTCCTACGAGCAGTACTTC. Protein: CASRNGQGSYEQYF. The chain is built from TRBV5-1 and TRBJ2-7, with 8 nucleotides matching TRBD1. J gave up 0 bases and V 5 bases, and 4 bases lay outside the gene matches. Germline-derived CDR1 and CDR2 are SGHRS and YFSETQ. This CDR3 comprises 14 residues.